The 4 T cell receptor beta chains below all came from one sample that was sequenced in a study of shared clonotypes between healthy human individuals. Sequencing was performed with immunoSEQ multiplex PCR; in TCRdb, only in-frame clones are kept and a portion is missing. This sample yields roughly 1,100,000 clones, of which about 75% are seen a single time; roughly 1.4% belongs to the top ten. The specimen was memory CD4+ T cells sorted from blood. The subset is: CD45RA-negative fraction. These receptors all come from a man aged 18 to 29 in good health.

The chain employs TRBV5-1 and TRBJ2-7; D gene ambiguous. Germline V lookup: CDR1 SGHRS, CDR2 YFSETQ. This CDR3 is built from 14 residues. V shed 5 bases and J shed 2 bases, with 14 bases lying between them. CDR3 in DNA: TGCGCCAGCAGTTCCTCAGCACAGACCTACGAGCAGTACTTC. Amino acids: CASSSSAQTYEQYF.

This chain uses TRBV21-1 with TRBJ2-5; TRBD2 is the table's D call, not checked against the DNA. TRBV21-1 represents a pseudogene. This CDR3 region has 17 residues. CDR3 nucleotide sequence: TGTGCCAGCAGCAAAGTCGAGCGGGGGGCCCTCCAAGAGACCCAGTACTTC. It translates to CASSKVERGALQETQYF.

The chain recombines TRBV6-6 with TRBJ2-5, with D possibly matching TRBD2 (6 bases). V was clipped by 3 bases and J by 7 bases, with 15 bases between them. The CDR3 contains 14 residues. Germline V gives CDR1 MNHNY, CDR2 SVGAGI (reference sequence). This chain's CDR3 is CASSYREEGGTQYF. The CDR3 coding sequence is TGTGCCAGCAGTTATCGTGAGGAGGGTGGGACCCAGTACTTC.

The sample holds one count of this clone. This rearrangement joins TRBV4-3 to TRBJ2-1; no reliable D call. The CDR3 consists of 13 residues. V lost 0 bases to trimming and J lost 7 bases, with 7 bases between them. From germline, CDR1 is LGHNA and CDR2 YSLEER. The CDR3 nucleotides read TGCGCCAGCAGCCAAGAGCCAGAAAATGAGCAGTTCTTC. It codes for CASSQEPENEQFF.